These 14 T cell receptor beta chains share one sample of origin, sequenced in a study of regulatory T cells in long-lasting Graves disease. According to the study, TCR beta libraries were built with iRepertoire HTBI primers and CDR3-region Arm-PCR. TCRdb used MiXCR to reprocess the multiplex PCR reads, holding one entry per CDR3 protein. This table holds about 540,000 distinct CDR3 sequences, roughly 14% found once. Specified time point: newly diagnosed GD, antithyroid drugs for less than 3 months. PBMC RNA served as the TCR library source. A further study also used this sample, focusing on T cells in Graves' hyperthyroidism and ophthalmopathy.

This sample comprised peripheral blood mononuclear cells (PBMCs), obtained at new diagnosis, from a patient treated with antithyroid drugs. These receptors were taken from a man in his thirties or forties with Graves disease.

This clonotype appeared a few times. The rearrangement uses TRBV6-2 or TRBV6-3 and TRBJ1-1; no clear D gene. Between the trimmed V and J ends, which lost 3 bases and 1 base, there was a span of 6 bases. Germline CDR1 and CDR2: MNHEY and SVGEGT. CDR3 length: 13 residues. The CDR3 is CASSYFGNTEAFF. In DNA form, the CDR3 reads TGTGCCAGCAGTTATTTTGGGAACACTGAAGCTTTCTTT.

This clonotype was counted ten times or more. The gene calls are TRBV20-1 and TRBJ2-3, with 10 bases matching TRBD2. This CDR3 has 14 residues. V shed 5 bases and J 1 base; nucleotides not matched to a gene: 3. Germline CDR1 DFQATT, CDR2 SNEGSKA (reference sequence). CDR3 amino acids: CSALAGDGTDTQYF. The CDR3 coding sequence is TGCAGTGCTCTAGCGGGAGATGGCACAGATACGCAGTATTTT.

Ten or more counts support this clonotype. This chain links TRBV7-9 with TRBJ2-3; 10 bases match TRBD2. This CDR3 is built from 15 residues. CDR1 and CDR2 (germline): SEHNR, FQNEAQ (reference sequence). Losses at the gene ends were 6 bases for V and 0 bases for J; bases not matched to a gene: 3. CDR3 sequence: CASRALAGSTDTQYF. CDR3 DNA sequence: TGTGCCAGCAGGGCACTAGCGGGGAGCACAGATACGCAGTATTTT.

The gene calls are TRBV7-8 and TRBJ1-2, with a possible D match to TRBD1 (6 bases). The germline gives CDR1 SGHVS, CDR2 FQNEAQ. The CDR3 has 15 residues. V was shortened by 1 base and J by 2 bases, with 11 bases between the two germline ends. CDR3 protein: CASSLEPDRNYGYTF. The CDR3 coding sequence is TGTGCCAGCAGCTTAGAACCTGACAGGAACTATGGCTACACCTTC.

Notes on this clonotype: This could be a read error, since a much larger clone is one nucleotide away. The CDR3 end shows no conserved phenylalanine or tryptophan, and so a read error is likely. J is TRBJ1-2 and V is TRBV7-9; D might be TRBD1 (6 bases). This CDR3 is built from 14 residues. With 0 bases removed from V and 7 bases from J, the gap between germline ends came to 12 bases. CDR1 and CDR2 from the germline V gene are SEHNR and FQNEAQ (reference sequence). In DNA, the CDR3 is TGTGCCAGCAGCTTAGCGGCAGGAGGGGGTGGCTACACCCTC. Protein: CASSLAAGGGGYTL.

Comment on this clonotype: A far larger clone is one base from this, pointing to a likely read error. Given the absence of the conserved phenylalanine or tryptophan at the CDR3 end, a read error is likely. This chain connects TRBV2 to TRBJ2-7; tentatively, D is TRBD1 or TRBD2 (5 bases each). The ends were cut back, 6 bases at V and 6 bases at J, with 21 bases in the middle. This CDR3 comprises 15 residues. Germline-derived CDR1 and CDR2 are SNHLY and FYNNEI. The CDR3 protein is CASSLVSGTRAEQYL. As DNA, the CDR3 is TGTGCCAGCAGCTTAGTGTCCGGGACCCGGGCCGAGCAGTACCTC.

The J gene is TRBJ2-7, the V gene TRBV14, with D perhaps assigned TRBD1 or TRBD2 (5 bases each). The length of the CDR3 is 16 residues. With 1 base removed from V and 6 bases from J, the gap between germline ends came to 19 bases. Per the germline V gene, CDR1 is SGHDN and CDR2 is FVKESK. The CDR3 region has the DNA TGTGCCAGCAGCCAAGGGGGAGTCCCAGGGCTGAGCGAGCAGTACTTC. It yields the protein CASSQGGVPGLSEQYF.

This clonotype appeared many times. The chain is built from TRBV5-1 and TRBJ2-1; possible D gene TRBD2, 5 bases. Trimming shortened V by 0 bases and J by 3 bases, and 10 bases separated the two germline ends. CDR1 and CDR2 (germline): SGHRS, YFSETQ. The length of the CDR3 is 15 residues. The CDR3 sequence is CASSLELAFYNEQFF. The CDR3, as DNA: TGCGCCAGCAGCTTGGAGCTAGCCTTCTACAATGAGCAGTTCTTC.

The rearrangement joins TRBV29-1 to TRBJ2-3, with a tentative D call TRBD1 (5 bases). The CDR3 runs to 14 residues. V lost 4 bases to trimming and J lost 0 bases, with 11 bases between them. Germline V lookup: CDR1 SQVTM, CDR2 ANQGSEA. The CDR3 protein is CSVAADTSTDTQYF. CDR3 in DNA: TGCAGCGTTGCGGCGGACACTAGCACAGATACGCAGTATTTT.

Many counts were recorded for this clonotype. The chain has TRBV2 and TRBJ2-1; D perhaps matches TRBD1 (5 bases). The germline gives CDR1 SNHLY, CDR2 FYNNEI. The CDR3 is 14 residues long. Deletions cut 5 bases from V and 15 bases from J, with 23 bases between. The CDR3 sequence is CASSYTARTRYGFF. CDR3 nucleotide sequence: TGTGCCAGCAGTTACACCGCCAGGACACGGTACGGGTTCTTC.

To note about this clonotype: A much larger clone lies one base from this, so it may be a read error. The chain carries TRBV5-1 and TRBJ2-1; TRBD2 is a possible D gene (5 bases). Per germline, CDR1 SGHRS and CDR2 YFSETQ. The V and J ends lost 1 base and 1 base respectively, with 24 bases between them. The CDR3 contains 20 residues. The DNA for the CDR3 is TGCGCCAGCAGCTTGAATCCATCCGCATGGGAGTATGTTTCCTACAATGAGCAGTTCTTC. Protein product: CASSLNPSAWEYVSYNEQFF.

This chain uses TRBV12-3 or TRBV12-4 with TRBJ2-2; 9 bases align to TRBD1. Trimming at V came to 5 bases and at J to 5 bases, leaving 12 bases not matched to a gene. The CDR3 extends over 17 amino acids. The CDR3 sequence is CASSPLPTGGATGELFF. CDR3 DNA: TGTGCCAGCAGTCCACTTCCAACAGGGGGCGCGACCGGGGAGCTGTTTTTT.

This clonotype was seen ten or more times. The chain's CDR3 is CASSLRQGRETQYF. The CDR3 region has the DNA TGTGCCAGCAGCTTGAGACAGGGGCGAGAGACCCAGTACTTC. The chain links TRBV7-2 to TRBJ2-5; 8 bases line up with TRBD1. The CDR3 runs to 14 residues. The germline V gene has CDR1 SGHTA and CDR2 FQGNSA. V trimming: 3 bases; J trimming: 4 bases; junction bases outside the gene matches: 4.

The chain couples TRBV9 to TRBJ2-7, with 8 nucleotides matching TRBD2. The junction had 4 bases not matched to a gene; V was cut back by 0 bases and J by 2 bases. CDR1 is SGDLS and CDR2 is YYNGEE in the germline V gene. This CDR3 is 15 amino acids long. CDR3 amino acids: CASSVGGRPPYEQYF. CDR3 nucleotides: TGTGCCAGCAGCGTAGGCGGGAGGCCCCCCTACGAGCAGTACTTC.